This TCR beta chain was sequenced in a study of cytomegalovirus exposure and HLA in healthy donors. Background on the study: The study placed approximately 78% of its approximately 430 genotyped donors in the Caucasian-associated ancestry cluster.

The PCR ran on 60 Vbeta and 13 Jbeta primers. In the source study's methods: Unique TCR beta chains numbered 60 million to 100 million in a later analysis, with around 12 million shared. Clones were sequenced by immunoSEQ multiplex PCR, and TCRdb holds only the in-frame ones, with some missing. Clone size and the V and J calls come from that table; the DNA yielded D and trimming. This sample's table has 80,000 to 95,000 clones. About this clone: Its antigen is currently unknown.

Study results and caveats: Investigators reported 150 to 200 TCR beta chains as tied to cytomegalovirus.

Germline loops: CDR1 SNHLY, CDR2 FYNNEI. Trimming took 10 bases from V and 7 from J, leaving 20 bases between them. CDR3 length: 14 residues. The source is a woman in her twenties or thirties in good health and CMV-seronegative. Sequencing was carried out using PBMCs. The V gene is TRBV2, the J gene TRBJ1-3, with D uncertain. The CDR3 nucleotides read TGTGCCACCCAGGAGGACCTCTTGGAGAACACCATATATTTT. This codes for CATQEDLLENTIYF.